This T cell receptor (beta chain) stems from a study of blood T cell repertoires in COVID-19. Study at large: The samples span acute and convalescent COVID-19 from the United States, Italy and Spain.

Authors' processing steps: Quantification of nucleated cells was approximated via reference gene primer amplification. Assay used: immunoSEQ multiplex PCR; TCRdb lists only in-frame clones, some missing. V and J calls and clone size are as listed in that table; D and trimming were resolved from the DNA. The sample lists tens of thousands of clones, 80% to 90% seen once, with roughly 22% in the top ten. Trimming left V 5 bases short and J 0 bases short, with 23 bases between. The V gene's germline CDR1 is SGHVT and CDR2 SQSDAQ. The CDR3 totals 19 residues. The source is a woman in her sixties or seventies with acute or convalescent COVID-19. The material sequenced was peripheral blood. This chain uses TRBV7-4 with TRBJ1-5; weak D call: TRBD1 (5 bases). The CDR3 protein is CASSMRGPNALYSNQPQHF. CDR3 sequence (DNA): TGTGCCAGCAGCATGCGGGGACCCAATGCCCTTTATAGCAATCAGCCCCAGCATTTT.